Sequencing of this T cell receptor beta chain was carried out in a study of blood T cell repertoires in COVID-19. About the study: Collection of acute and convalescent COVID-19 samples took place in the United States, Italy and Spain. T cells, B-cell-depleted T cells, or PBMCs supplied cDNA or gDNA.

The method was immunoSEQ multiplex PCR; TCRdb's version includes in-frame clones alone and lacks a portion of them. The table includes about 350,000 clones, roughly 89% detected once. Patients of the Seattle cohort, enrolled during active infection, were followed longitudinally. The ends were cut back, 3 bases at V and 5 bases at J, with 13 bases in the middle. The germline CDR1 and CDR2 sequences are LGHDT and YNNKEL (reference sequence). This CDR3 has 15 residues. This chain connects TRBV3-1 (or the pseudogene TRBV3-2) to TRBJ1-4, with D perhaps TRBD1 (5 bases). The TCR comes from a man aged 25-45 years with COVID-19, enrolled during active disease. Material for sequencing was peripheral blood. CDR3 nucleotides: TGTGCCAGCAGCCAGGCCGGGGGACTCAATGAAAAACTGTTTTTT. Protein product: CASSQAGGLNEKLFF.